The 5 T cell receptor beta chains presented below share a single source sample, sequenced in a study of PD-1 blockade in classical Hodgkin lymphoma. Each and every patient relapsed after autologous stem cell transplantation, and patients got differing brentuximab vedotin exposure. Some clones are missing from TCRdb's copy, which holds only in-frame ones; the method was immunoSEQ multiplex PCR. The data hold over 90,000 clones, with approximately 92% observed a single time. Sequencing was performed on peripheral blood mononuclear cells (PBMCs), taken before the second cycle of nivolumab. The source is a human donor with classical Hodgkin lymphoma.

In DNA form, the CDR3 reads TGTGCCAGCAGTACGAGGGGTGACCAGCCCCAGCATTTT. Amino acid sequence: CASSTRGDQPQHF. The chain employs TRBV28 and TRBJ1-5, with TRBD1 as a possible D gene (5 bases). Germline CDR1 and CDR2: MDHEN and SYDVKM. Trimming took off 5 bases at V and 7 bases at J, with 12 bases between the two ends. This CDR3 is built from 13 residues.

The chain employs TRBV6-4 and TRBJ2-1; a weak D match, TRBD1 (6 bases). V was trimmed by 6 bases and J by 2 bases, leaving 14 bases between them. There are 15 residues in the CDR3. CDR1 and CDR2 from the germline V gene are MRHNA and SNTAGT. The CDR3 coding sequence is TGTGCCAGCAGACGCTTCCAGGGGACCTACAATGAGCAGTTCTTC. This gives the protein CASRRFQGTYNEQFF.

V and J are TRBV28 and TRBJ2-3; TRBD2 matches 8 bases. Losses at the gene ends were 3 bases for V and 7 bases for J; bases not matched to a gene: 6. In germline, CDR1 is MDHEN, CDR2 SYDVKM. The CDR3 sequence is 14 residues long. CDR3 in amino acids: CASSFAGTRYTQYF. The CDR3 DNA follows: TGTGCCAGCAGTTTCGCCGGGACTAGATATACGCAGTATTTT.

The J gene is TRBJ2-1, the V gene TRBV7-9, with D perhaps assigned TRBD1 or TRBD2 (5 bases each). Between the trimmed V and J ends, which lost 1 base and 10 bases, there was a span of 11 bases. The germline gives CDR1 SEHNR, CDR2 FQNEAQ (reference sequence). The CDR3 extends over 13 amino acids. The CDR3: CASSLGGWDEQFF. The CDR3 bases are TGTGCCAGCAGCTTAGGCGGGTGGGACGAGCAGTTCTTC. The variable domain in full, completed from reference TRBV7-9 and TRBJ2-1, reads DTGVSQNPRHKITKRGQNVTFRCDPISEHNRLYWYRQTLGQGPEFLTYFQNEAQLEKSRLLSDRFSAERPKGSFSTLEIQRTEQGDSAMYLCASSLGGWDEQFFGPGTRLTVL.

V is TRBV30 and J is TRBJ2-1, with TRBD2 matching over 7 bases. J lost 3 bases, V lost 1 base, and 9 bases had no gene match. The CDR3 runs 16 residues. Germline lookup yields CDR1 GTSNPN and CDR2 SVGIG (reference sequence). The CDR3 here is CAWSEWGLTLYNEQFF. For the CDR3, the DNA is TGTGCCTGGAGTGAGTGGGGACTAACGCTCTACAATGAGCAGTTCTTC. Together with reference TRBV30 and TRBJ2-1, the CDR3 gives the full variable domain: SQTIHQWPATLVQPVGSPLSLECTVEGTSNPNLYWYRQAAGRGLQLLFYSVGIGQISSEVPQNLSASRPQDRQFILSSKKLLLSDSGFYLCAWSEWGLTLYNEQFFGPGTRLTVL.